This TCR beta chain is from a study of cytomegalovirus exposure and HLA in healthy donors. Study-level information: Early released data had about 85 million unique TCRs, all coming from HLA-typed donors.

PCR was performed using 60 Vbeta and 13 Jbeta primers. Assay used: immunoSEQ multiplex PCR; TCRdb lists only in-frame clones, some missing. The table lists about 34,000 clones, about 67% of them singletons. The CDR3 is 15 residues long. Germline V gene lookup returns CDR1 SEHNR and CDR2 FQNEAQ (reference sequence). Trimming took off 6 bases at V and 0 bases at J, with 13 bases between the two ends. This clone showed up just once. The chain has TRBV7-9 and TRBJ2-3; D uncertain. Sequenced material: PBMCs. The source of this sequence is a man aged 35-49 years in good health and CMV-seropositive. The CDR3 loop is CASSLSTTSTDTQYF. CDR3 nucleotides: TGTGCCAGCAGTTTGAGCACCACTAGCACAGATACGCAGTATTTT.